This T cell receptor beta chain was identified in a study of CD8 T cells in ankylosing spondylitis. The study, taken as a whole, reports: Reactive arthritis synovial fluid and blood were previously reported to contain some motif variants. A TCR beta motif made of fewer than 10 highly homologous variants seemed typical of ankylosing spondylitis blood. Matched ankylosing spondylitis synovial fluid reportedly contained a significantly enriched population of disease-linked clones.

Germline CDR1 GTSNPN, CDR2 SVGIG (reference sequence). CDR3 length: 11 amino acids. V was pared by 5 bases and J by 6 bases, with 9 bases between. TCRdb reanalysed the 5' RACE reads using MiXCR and keeps one entry per CDR3 protein. In the table there are approximately 200,000 distinct CDR3 sequences, roughly 13% of which are singletons. Concerning this clonotype: The antigen is unknown.

Input material: blood, either unsorted or a sorted T cell fraction (not recorded which). The chain couples TRBV30 to TRBJ2-3; D gene ambiguous. The receptor was isolated from a male donor with ankylosing spondylitis or in good health (not recorded which). DNA of the CDR3: TGTGCCTGGCACCTGATCGATACGCAGTATTTT. Translation gives CAWHLIDTQYF.